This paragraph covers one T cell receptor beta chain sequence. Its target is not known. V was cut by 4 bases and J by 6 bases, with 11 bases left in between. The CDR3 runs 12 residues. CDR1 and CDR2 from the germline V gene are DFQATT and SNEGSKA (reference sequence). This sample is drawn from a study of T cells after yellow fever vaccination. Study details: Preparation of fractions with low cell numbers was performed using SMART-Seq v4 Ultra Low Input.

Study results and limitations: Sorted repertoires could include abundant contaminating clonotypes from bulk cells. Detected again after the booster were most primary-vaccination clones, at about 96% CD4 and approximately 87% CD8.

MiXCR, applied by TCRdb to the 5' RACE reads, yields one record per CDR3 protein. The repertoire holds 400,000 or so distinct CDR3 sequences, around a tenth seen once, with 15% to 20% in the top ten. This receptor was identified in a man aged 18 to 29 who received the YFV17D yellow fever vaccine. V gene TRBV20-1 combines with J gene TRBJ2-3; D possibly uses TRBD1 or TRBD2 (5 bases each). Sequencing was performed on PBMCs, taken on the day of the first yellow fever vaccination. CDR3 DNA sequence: TGCAGTGCTACCGGGGCGGTGGATACGCAGTATTTT. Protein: CSATGAVDTQYF.